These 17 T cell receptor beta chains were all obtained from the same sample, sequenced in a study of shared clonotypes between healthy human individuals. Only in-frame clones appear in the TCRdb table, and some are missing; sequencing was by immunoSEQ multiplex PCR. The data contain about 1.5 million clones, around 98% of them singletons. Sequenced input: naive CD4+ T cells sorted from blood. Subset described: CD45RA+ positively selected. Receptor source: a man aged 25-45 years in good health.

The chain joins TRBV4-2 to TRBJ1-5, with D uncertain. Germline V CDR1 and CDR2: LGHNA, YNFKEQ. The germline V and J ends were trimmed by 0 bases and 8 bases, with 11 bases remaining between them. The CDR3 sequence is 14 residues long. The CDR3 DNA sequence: TGTGCCAGCAGCCAAGAGGGAGGCCAGGAGCCCCAGCATTTT. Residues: CASSQEGGQEPQHF.

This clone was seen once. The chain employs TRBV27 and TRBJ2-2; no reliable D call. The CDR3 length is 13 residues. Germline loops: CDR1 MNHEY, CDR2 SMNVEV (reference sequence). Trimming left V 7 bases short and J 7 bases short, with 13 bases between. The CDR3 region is CASKDPYHGELFF. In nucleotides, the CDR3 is TGTGCCAGCAAGGACCCATATCACGGGGAGCTGTTTTTT.

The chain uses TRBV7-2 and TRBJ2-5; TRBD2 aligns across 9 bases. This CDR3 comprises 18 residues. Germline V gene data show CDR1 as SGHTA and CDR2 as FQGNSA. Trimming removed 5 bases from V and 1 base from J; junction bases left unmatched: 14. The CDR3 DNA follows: TGTGCCAGCAGCCCCTGGGGGTTAGCGGGAGCCATCCAAGAGACCCAGTACTTC. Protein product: CASSPWGLAGAIQETQYF.

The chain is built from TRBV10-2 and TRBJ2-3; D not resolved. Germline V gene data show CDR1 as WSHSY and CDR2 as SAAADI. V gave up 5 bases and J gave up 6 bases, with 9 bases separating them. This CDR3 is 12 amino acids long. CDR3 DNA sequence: TGCGCCAGCAGTCTACACGGGGATACGCAGTATTTT. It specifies CASSLHGDTQYF.

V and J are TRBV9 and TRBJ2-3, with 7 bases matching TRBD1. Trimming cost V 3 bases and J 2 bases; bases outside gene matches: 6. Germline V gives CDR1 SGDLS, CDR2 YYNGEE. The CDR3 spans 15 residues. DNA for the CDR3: TGTGCCAGCAGCGAACGGACAGGATCCACAGATACGCAGTATTTT. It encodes CASSERTGSTDTQYF.

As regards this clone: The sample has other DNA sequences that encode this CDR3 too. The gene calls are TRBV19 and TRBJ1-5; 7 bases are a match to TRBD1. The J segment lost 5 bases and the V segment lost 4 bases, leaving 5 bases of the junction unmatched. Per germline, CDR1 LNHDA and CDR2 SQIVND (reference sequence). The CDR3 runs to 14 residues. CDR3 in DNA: TGTGCCAGTAGTACGACAGGGAGGGATCAGCCCCAGCATTTT. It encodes CASSTTGRDQPQHF.

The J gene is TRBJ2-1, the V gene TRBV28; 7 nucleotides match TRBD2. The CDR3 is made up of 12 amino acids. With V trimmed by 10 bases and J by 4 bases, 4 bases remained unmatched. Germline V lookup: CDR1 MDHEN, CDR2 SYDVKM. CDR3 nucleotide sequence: TGTGCCACCTGGGGAGGGTACAATGAGCAGTTCTTC. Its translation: CATWGGYNEQFF.

Here the CDR3 DNA reads TGTGCCAGCAGTTCACCGGGACTTAATAACTATGGCTACACCTTC. Translating it yields CASSSPGLNNYGYTF. The chain combines TRBV6-5 with TRBJ1-2; maybe TRBD1 (5 bases). Germline CDR1 MNHEY, CDR2 SVGAGI. Trimming took off 4 bases at V and 1 base at J, with 13 bases between the two ends. The CDR3 sequence is 15 residues long.

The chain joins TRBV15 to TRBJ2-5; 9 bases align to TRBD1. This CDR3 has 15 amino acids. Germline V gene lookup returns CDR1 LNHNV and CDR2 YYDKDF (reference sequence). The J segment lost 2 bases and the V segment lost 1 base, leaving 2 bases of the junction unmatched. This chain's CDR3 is CATSRGTGDQETQYF. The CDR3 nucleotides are TGTGCCACCAGCAGAGGGACAGGGGATCAAGAGACCCAGTACTTC.

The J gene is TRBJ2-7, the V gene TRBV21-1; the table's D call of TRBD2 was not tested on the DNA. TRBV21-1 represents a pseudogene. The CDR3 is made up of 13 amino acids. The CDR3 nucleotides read TGTGCCAGCAGCAAGAGCCTTTCCTACGAGCAGTACTTC. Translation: CASSKSLSYEQYF.

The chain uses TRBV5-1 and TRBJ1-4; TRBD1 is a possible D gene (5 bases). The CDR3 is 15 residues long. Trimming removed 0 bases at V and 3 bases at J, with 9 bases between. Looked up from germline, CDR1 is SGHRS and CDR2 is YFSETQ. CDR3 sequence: CASSLEAGSNEKLFF. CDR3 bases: TGCGCCAGCAGCTTGGAGGCAGGGTCTAATGAAAAACTGTTTTTT.

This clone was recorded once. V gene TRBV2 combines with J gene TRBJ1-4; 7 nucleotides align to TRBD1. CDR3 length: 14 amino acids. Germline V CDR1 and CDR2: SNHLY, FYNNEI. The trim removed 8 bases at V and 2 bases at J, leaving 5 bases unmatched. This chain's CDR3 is CASEQQGTNEKLFF. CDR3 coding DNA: TGTGCCAGCGAACAACAGGGGACTAATGAAAAACTGTTTTTT.

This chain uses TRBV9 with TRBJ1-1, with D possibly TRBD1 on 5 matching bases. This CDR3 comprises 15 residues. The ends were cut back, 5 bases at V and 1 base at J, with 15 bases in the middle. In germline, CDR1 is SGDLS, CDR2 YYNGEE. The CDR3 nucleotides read TGTGCCAGCAGTGTCTCCGGGACGGGGAACACTGAAGCTTTCTTT. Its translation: CASSVSGTGNTEAFF.

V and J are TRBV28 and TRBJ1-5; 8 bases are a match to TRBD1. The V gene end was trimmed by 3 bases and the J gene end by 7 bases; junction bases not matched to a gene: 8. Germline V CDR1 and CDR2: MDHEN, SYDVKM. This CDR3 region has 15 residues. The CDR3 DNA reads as TGTGCCAGCAGTTTGATAGCAGGGGGCGCCCAGCCCCAGCATTTT. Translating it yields CASSLIAGGAQPQHF.

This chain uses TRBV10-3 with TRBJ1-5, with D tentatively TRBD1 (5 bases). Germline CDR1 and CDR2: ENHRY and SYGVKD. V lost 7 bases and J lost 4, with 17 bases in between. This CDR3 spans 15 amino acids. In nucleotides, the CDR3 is TGTGCCATCAAGTCTTCGGCAGGGAGGAATCAGCCCCAGCATTTT. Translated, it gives CAIKSSAGRNQPQHF.

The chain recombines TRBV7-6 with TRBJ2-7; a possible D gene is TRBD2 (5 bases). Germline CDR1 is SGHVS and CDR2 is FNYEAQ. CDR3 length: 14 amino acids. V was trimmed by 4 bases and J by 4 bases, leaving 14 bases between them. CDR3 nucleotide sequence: TGTGCCAGCAGCTCAACTGCGGACTTTTACGAGCAGTACTTC. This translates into CASSSTADFYEQYF.

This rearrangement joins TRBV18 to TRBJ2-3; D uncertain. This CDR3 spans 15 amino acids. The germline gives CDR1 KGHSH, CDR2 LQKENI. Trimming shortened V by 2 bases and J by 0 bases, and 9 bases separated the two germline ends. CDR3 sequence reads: CASSPLTLSTDTQYF. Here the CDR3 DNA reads TGTGCCAGCTCACCATTAACATTAAGCACAGATACGCAGTATTTT.